A selection of T cell receptor beta chains follows, all from one sample in a study of blood T cell repertoires in COVID-19. Produced via immunoSEQ multiplex PCR; TCRdb's table is partial and in-frame only. The sample has tens of thousands of clones; around 87% are singletons. The specimen was peripheral blood. Every receptor here comes from a human donor in a cohort sampled during active COVID-19. Both conserved end residues are part of each CDR3. A D gene is named only where the DNA matches it firmly. Rows may omit the clone size; those that give it use once, few, many or a size class.

>TRBJ1-1|TRBV5-1|TRBD1|once
TGCGCCAGCAGCCCCTTGACAGGGCACATGAACACTGAAGCTTTCTTT
CASSPLTGHMNTEAFF
>TRBJ1-5|TRBV2|.|.
TGTGCCAGCAGTGAACAGGGCACTCAGCCCCAGCATTTT
CASSEQGTQPQHF
>TRBJ2-1|TRBV27|TRBD1|.
TGTGCCAGCAGTACGGGGACAGGGAGCAATGAGCAGTTCTTC
CASSTGTGSNEQFF
>TRBJ2-1|TRBV5-1|.|.
TGCGCCAGCTGTCGTGATGGGGACATCTCCTACAATGAGCAGTTCTTC
CASCRDGDISYNEQFF
>TRBJ2-7|TRBV19|TRBD2|.
TGTGCCAGTACTCCAGCGGGGGGGCGGACCTACGAGCAGTACTTC
CASTPAGGRTYEQYF
>TRBJ1-6|TRBV19|TRBD1|.
TGTGCCAGTAGTACCCCGACAGGGGTCATGAGGGGTTCACCCCTCCACTTT
CASSTPTGVMRGSPLHF
>TRBJ1-1|TRBV7-9|.|.
TGTGCCAGCAGCCTTCCAGCGGTGAACACTGAAGCTTTCTTT
CASSLPAVNTEAFF
>TRBJ1-3|TRBV2|.|.
TGTGCCAGCAAGGGCAGGGTCTCTGGAAACACCATATATTTT
CASKGRVSGNTIYF
>TRBJ2-4|TRBV4-2|.|.
TGTGCCAGCAGCCAAGAAGCGGCGGCCAAAAACATTCAGTACTTC
CASSQEAAAKNIQYF
>TRBJ1-2|TRBV20-1|TRBD1|.
TGCAGTGCTAGTTCGGGACAGGGGGTCGCGGGTTATGGCTACACCTTC
CSASSGQGVAGYGYTF
>TRBJ2-1|TRBV18|.|.
TGTGCCAGCTCGCCCCAGACTAGAATTCGGGGTGAGCAGTTCTTC
CASSPQTRIRGEQFF
>TRBJ1-2|TRBV12-3/TRBV12-4|.|.
TGTGCCAGCTCCCACTCGGGAAACTATGGCTACACCTTC
CASSHSGNYGYTF
>TRBJ2-7|TRBV3-1/TRBV3-2|TRBD1|once
TGTGCCAGCAGCCGCCGGTCGACAGGGAACTACGAGCAGTACTTC
CASSRRSTGNYEQYF
>TRBJ1-1|TRBV9|TRBD1|.
TGTGCCAGCGGACAGGGCGGCACTGAAGCTTTCTTT
CASGQGGTEAFF
>TRBJ2-3|TRBV2|TRBD1|.
TGTGCCAGCAGTGGATGGGGACAGGGTGATTTGGATACGCAGTATTTT
CASSGWGQGDLDTQYF
>TRBJ1-5|TRBV19|TRBD1|once
TGTGCCAGTAGTACTTTCGGACAGGGCCTCACCCAGCCCCAGCATTTT
CASSTFGQGLTQPQHF
>TRBJ2-2|TRBV24-1|TRBD2|.
TGTGCCACCAGTGACCCAGGGAGGGGAAACACCGGGGAGCTGTTTTTT
CATSDPGRGNTGELFF
>TRBJ2-7|TRBV5-1|.|.
TGCGCCAGCAGCTTGTATTCGGGGGAGGTTTCTGGGGCCTACTTC
CASSLYSGEVSGAYF
>TRBJ2-2|TRBV5-1|TRBD1|.
TGCGCCAGCTTTCAATTGGCCGGGACAGGGCTTATCGGGGAGCTGTTTTTT
CASFQLAGTGLIGELFF
>TRBJ2-2|TRBV5-1|TRBD2|.
TGCGCCAGCAGTTTACCGGGACTAGCGGGGGCCGGGGAGCTGTTTTTT
CASSLPGLAGAGELFF
>TRBJ1-1|TRBV9|.|.
TGTGCCAGCAGCGGGAGGGGAATGGCTTTCTTT
CASSGRGMAFF
>TRBJ2-1|TRBV7-3|TRBD2|once
TGTGCCAGCAGCCCGACTAGCGACAATGAGCAGTTCTTC
CASSPTSDNEQFF
>TRBJ1-3|TRBV11-2|.|.
TGTGCCAGCAGCCCCGACAGGAGCTCTGGAAACACCATATATTTT
CASSPDRSSGNTIYF
>TRBJ1-4|TRBV28|.|.
TGTGCCAGCATCGGAGACAGGCGTGAAAAACTGTTTTTT
CASIGDRREKLFF
>TRBJ2-5|TRBV7-2|TRBD1|.
TGTGCCAGCAGCCCGACAGGGTCTGTGGAGACCCAGTACTTC
CASSPTGSVETQYF
>TRBJ1-2|TRBV5-1|TRBD1|.
TGCGCCAGCAGCCCGATCGGACAGGGGAACATCTATGGCTACACCTTC
CASSPIGQGNIYGYTF
>TRBJ2-3|TRBV5-6|TRBD2|.
TGTGCCAGCAGCCCGGGACTAGCGGGGGAGCTCACAGATACGCAGTATTTT
CASSPGLAGELTDTQYF
>TRBJ2-3|TRBV6-6|.|.
TGTGCCAGCAGCAAAAGTAGAGCAGATACGCAGTATTTT
CASSKSRADTQYF
>TRBJ1-2|TRBV3-1/TRBV3-2|.|.
TGTGCCAGCAGCCAAGGGGGCCCCTTTGGCTACACCTTC
CASSQGGPFGYTF
>TRBJ1-2|TRBV7-3|.|.
TGTGCCAGCAGCTTAAACGGACTCTATGGCTACACCTTC
CASSLNGLYGYTF
>TRBJ2-7|TRBV11-2|TRBD2|.
TGTGCCAGCAGCCCTAGCGGTTACGAGCAGTACTTC
CASSPSGYEQYF
>TRBJ2-3|TRBV11-1|.|.
TGTGCCAGCAGGAGAGGGGGAGCAGATACGCAGTATTTT
CASRRGGADTQYF
>TRBJ1-5|TRBV7-2|.|few
TGTGCCAGCAGCCCCAACGGTCAAAATCAGCCCCAGCATTTT
CASSPNGQNQPQHF
>TRBJ2-7|TRBV14|.|.
TGTGCCAGCAGCTTACTCAGGGGACACGAGCAGTACTTC
CASSLLRGHEQYF
>TRBJ1-1|TRBV28|.|.
TGTGCCAGCAGGTTGGGGGGTTTTACTGAAGCTTTCTTT
CASRLGGFTEAFF
>TRBJ1-2|TRBV6-2/TRBV6-3|TRBD1|.
TGTGCCAGCAGTTCCCAGACAGGGCTTGATGGCTACACCTTC
CASSSQTGLDGYTF